Following are 20 T cell receptor beta chains from one sample sequenced in a study of blood T cell repertoires in COVID-19. Sequencing was performed with immunoSEQ multiplex PCR; in TCRdb, only in-frame clones are kept and a portion is missing. The sample has 150,000 to 200,000 clones, approximately 90% seen once. Sequencing was carried out using peripheral blood. These receptor sequences come from a man between 18 and 35 years old with acute or convalescent COVID-19.

V usage is TRBV4-2 and J usage is TRBJ1-1; tentative D call: TRBD1 (5 bases). The CDR3 is 15 residues long. CDR1 and CDR2 (germline): LGHNA, YNFKEQ. V dropped 1 base and J dropped 3 bases, with 12 bases sitting between them. CDR3 in DNA: TGTGCCAGCAGCCAAGTTTCAGGGATGTACACTGAAGCTTTCTTT. As protein: CASSQVSGMYTEAFF.

This rearrangement joins TRBV29-1 to TRBJ2-3; the match to TRBD2 covers 9 bases. Trimming took 7 bases from V and 1 from J; bases not matched to a gene: 3. The CDR3 length is 13 residues. Germline values: CDR1 SQVTM, CDR2 ANQGSEA. The CDR3 spells CSGERGGTDTQYF. Written as DNA, the CDR3 is TGCAGCGGTGAGCGGGGGGGCACAGATACGCAGTATTTT.

CDR3 protein: CASSPGGTEQFF. The DNA of the CDR3 is TGTGCCAGCAGTCCCGGCGGGACTGAGCAGTTCTTC. The chain joins TRBV9 to TRBJ2-1; D perhaps matches TRBD2 (6 bases). CDR1 is SGDLS and CDR2 is YYNGEE in the germline V gene. With 5 bases removed from V and 9 bases from J, the gap between germline ends came to 12 bases. The CDR3 is 12 amino acids.

The rearrangement joins TRBV3-1 (or the pseudogene TRBV3-2) to TRBJ2-3; 9 bases match TRBD2. The CDR3 has 19 amino acids. CDR1 is LGHDT, CDR2 YNNKEL, per germline (reference sequence). V shed 0 bases, J shed 6 bases, and the junction held 16 bases outside the gene matches. The CDR3 here is CASSQEGIWRGGGSDTQYF. Here the CDR3 DNA reads TGTGCCAGCAGCCAAGAAGGGATTTGGCGGGGGGGCGGATCTGATACGCAGTATTTT.

The V and J genes are TRBV6-5 and TRBJ2-5, with D maybe TRBD1 (5 bases). Germline V lookup: CDR1 MNHEY, CDR2 SVGAGI. Trimming pared 5 bases from V and 5 bases from J, leaving 9 bases between. The CDR3 has 12 residues. CDR3 amino acids: CASSPNRETQYF. CDR3 sequence (DNA): TGTGCCAGCAGTCCGAACAGGGAGACCCAGTACTTC.

This chain links TRBV9 with TRBJ1-5; D is uncertain. The V gene's germline CDR1 is SGDLS and CDR2 YYNGEE. This CDR3 region has 16 residues. V lost 4 bases, J lost 1 base, and 15 bases lay in between. The CDR3 region is CASSREVPLSNQPQHF. The CDR3 nucleotides read TGTGCCAGCAGCAGAGAGGTCCCTCTAAGCAATCAGCCCCAGCATTTT.

J is TRBJ1-5 and V is TRBV30, with D possibly TRBD1 on 6 matching bases. The length of the CDR3 is 13 residues. V lost 5 bases and J lost 3, with 11 bases in between. Germline CDR1 GTSNPN, CDR2 SVGIG (reference sequence). For the CDR3, the DNA is TGTGCCTGGGAAAGGACAGACAATCAGCCCCAGCATTTT. Its protein product is CAWERTDNQPQHF.

This clone has a handful of counts. The rearrangement uses TRBV28 and TRBJ1-5; 12 positions match TRBD1. The germline V gene encodes CDR1 MDHEN and CDR2 SYDVKM. The junction had 15 bases not matched to a gene; V was cut back by 4 bases and J by 2 bases. This CDR3 is built from 20 residues. Here the CDR3 reads CASSSSAGTGGFVGNQPQHF. CDR3 bases: TGTGCCAGCAGTTCCTCCGCCGGGACAGGGGGCTTTGTTGGCAATCAGCCCCAGCATTTT.

J is TRBJ2-1 and V is TRBV27; 8 nucleotides agree with TRBD2. The trim removed 5 bases at V and 6 bases at J, leaving 3 bases unmatched. CDR1 is MNHEY and CDR2 is SMNVEV in the germline V gene (reference sequence). This CDR3 is built from 13 residues. CDR3 in DNA: TGTGCCAGCAGTCTGGCGGGGGGCAATGAGCAGTTCTTC. Encoded protein: CASSLAGGNEQFF.

V is TRBV28 and J is TRBJ2-3, with 8 bases that match TRBD2. The CDR3 sequence is 14 residues long. J was trimmed by 5 bases and V by 2 bases; bases with no gene match: 3. Germline lookup yields CDR1 MDHEN and CDR2 SYDVKM. This chain's CDR3 is CASSLSGGGDTQYF. CDR3 sequence (DNA): TGTGCCAGCAGTTTAAGCGGGGGAGGAGATACGCAGTATTTT.

This chain uses TRBV7-6 with TRBJ2-3; 11 nucleotides align to TRBD2. The CDR3 is 17 amino acids. Germline CDR1 reads SGHVS; CDR2 reads FNYEAQ. V lost 4 bases and J lost 3; bases outside the gene matches: 9. The CDR3 sequence: CASSSTRLAGSTDTQYF. The CDR3 bases are TGTGCCAGCAGCTCTACTAGACTAGCGGGGTCGACAGATACGCAGTATTTT.

The chain couples TRBV19 to TRBJ2-1; tentatively, D is TRBD1 (5 bases). The length of the CDR3 is 11 residues. Trimming removed 7 bases at V and 10 bases at J, with 11 bases between. Looked up from germline, CDR1 is LNHDA and CDR2 is SQIVND (reference sequence). CDR3: CASIQGNEQFF. CDR3 nucleotide sequence: TGTGCCAGTATTCAGGGAAACGAGCAGTTCTTC.

The rearrangement links TRBV9 to TRBJ1-2; tentative D call: TRBD1 (5 bases). This CDR3 is built from 13 residues. Looked up from germline, CDR1 is SGDLS and CDR2 is YYNGEE. V lost 2 bases, J lost 4 bases, and 9 bases lay in between. The CDR3 protein is CASSVTGVYGYTF. The CDR3 region has the DNA TGTGCCAGCAGCGTCACAGGAGTCTATGGCTACACCTTC.

The chain is built from TRBV7-9 and TRBJ1-5; the match to TRBD1 covers 11 bases. V shed 5 bases, J shed 3 bases, and the junction held 15 bases outside the gene matches. CDR3 size: 19 residues. CDR1 and CDR2 (germline): SEHNR, FQNEAQ (reference sequence). The CDR3 nucleotides are TGTGCCAGCAGCCCCGGGACAGGGGGAGCCGGATATATCAATCAGCCCCAGCATTTT. This translates into CASSPGTGGAGYINQPQHF. The complete variable domain, with remaining parts taken from reference TRBV7-9 and TRBJ1-5, reads DTGVSQNPRHKITKRGQNVTFRCDPISEHNRLYWYRQTLGQGPEFLTYFQNEAQLEKSRLLSDRFSAERPKGSFSTLEIQRTEQGDSAMYLCASSPGTGGAGYINQPQHFGDGTRLSIL.

The rearrangement joins TRBV29-1 to TRBJ2-7, with D maybe TRBD2 (6 bases). Germline loops: CDR1 SQVTM, CDR2 ANQGSEA. The ends were cut back, 3 bases at V and 3 bases at J, with 9 bases in the middle. The CDR3 runs 12 residues. The CDR3 DNA sequence: TGCAGCGTTGAGCTGGGGGGCTACGAGCAGTACTTC. Its translation is CSVELGGYEQYF.

The genes are TRBV2 and TRBJ1-5, with 10 bases identical to TRBD1. The V gene's germline CDR1 is SNHLY and CDR2 FYNNEI. This CDR3 region has 17 residues. With V trimmed by 9 bases and J by 2 bases, 13 bases remained unmatched. CDR3 sequence: CASTGTGASWGNQPQHF. CDR3 bases: TGTGCCAGTACCGGGACAGGGGCCTCTTGGGGCAATCAGCCCCAGCATTTT.

The chain recombines TRBV6-5 with TRBJ2-7; 9 positions agree with TRBD1. The CDR3 is made up of 13 amino acids. Looked up from germline, CDR1 is MNHEY and CDR2 is SVGAGI. With 2 bases clipped from V and 5 bases from J, the junction kept 1 base outside the gene matches. The CDR3 sequence is CASSYDRGNEQYF. CDR3 nucleotides: TGTGCCAGCAGTTACGACAGGGGGAACGAGCAGTACTTC.

This sequence joins TRBV5-1 and TRBJ1-4; 9 positions agree with TRBD1. The CDR3 has 17 amino acids. CDR1 is SGHRS and CDR2 is YFSETQ in the germline V gene. V was pared by 4 bases and J by 1 base, with 8 bases of the junction left unmatched. The CDR3 protein is CASSEGQGSLTNEKLFF. In nucleotides, the CDR3 is TGCGCCAGCAGCGAAGGACAGGGGTCGTTAACTAATGAAAAACTGTTTTTT.

The CDR3 sequence: CASSHRDRGNYGYTF. In DNA, the CDR3 is TGTGCCAGCAGTCACCGGGACAGGGGAAACTATGGCTACACCTTC. This chain uses TRBV6-5 with TRBJ1-2; the match to TRBD1 covers 10 bases. The J segment lost 2 bases and the V segment lost 5 bases, leaving 5 bases of the junction unmatched. The CDR3 has 15 residues. Germline V gives CDR1 MNHEY, CDR2 SVGAGI.

As DNA, the CDR3 is TGTGCCAGCAGTGAGGCCGGGACTAGCGGTATTCAGTACTTC. This codes for CASSEAGTSGIQYF. The chain combines TRBV6-1 with TRBJ2-4; 11 bases line up with TRBD2. In germline, CDR1 is MNHNS, CDR2 SASEGT. CDR3 size: 14 residues. V lost 3 bases, J lost 10 bases, and 5 bases stayed unmatched.